This TCR beta chain originates from a study of cytomegalovirus exposure and HLA in healthy donors. Study-level information: In an early release, HLA-typed donors contributed tens of millions of unique TCR sequences.

This CDR3 is 15 amino acids long. V lost 3 bases and J lost 6; bases outside the gene matches: 7. The germline CDR1 and CDR2 sequences are SGDLS and YYNGEE. This clone was detected only once. What it recognizes is unknown. Study findings and constraints: The study listed under 200 cytomegalovirus-associated TCR beta chains. Analyzed later, association rates of TCRs varied across HLA loci, with DRB1 most and HLA-C fewest.

This PCR relied on a set of 60 Vbeta primers and 13 Jbeta primers. Profiling relied on immunoSEQ multiplex PCR, and the TCRdb table lists in-frame clones only, not all of them. Of some 190,000 clones in the sample, about 79% were seen once. The chain employs TRBV9 and TRBJ2-1, with 9 bases lining up with TRBD2. The receptor's source is a man aged 18 to 30 in good health and CMV-seronegative. Sequenced sample: PBMCs. The CDR3 loop reads CASSESGGFVNEQFF. Here the CDR3 DNA reads TGTGCCAGCAGCGAGAGCGGGGGGTTCGTCAATGAGCAGTTCTTC.